This is a list of T cell receptor beta chains from one sample in a study of OX40 agonist ivuxolimab in advanced cancers. Here immunoSEQ multiplex PCR was the method, and the copy in TCRdb shows in-frame clones only, minus some. This table has about 62,000 clones, approximately 82% appearing once. The input for sequencing was CD4+ or CD8+ T cells sorted from blood, taken in a trial of the OX40 agonist ivuxolimab. Receptors originate from an adult with an advanced solid tumor such as melanoma, head and neck, liver or kidney cancer. Both conserved end residues are part of each CDR3. A D gene is named only where the DNA matches it firmly. Not every row has a clone size; where given, it reads once, few, many or a size class.

j_gene	v_gene	d_gene	abundance	CDR3aa	CDR3nt
TRBJ2-5	TRBV4-1	TRBD2	NA	CASSHTRSGTSGNQETQYF	TGCGCCAGCAGCCACACGAGAAGCGGGACTAGCGGGAACCAAGAGACCCAGTACTTC
TRBJ1-5	TRBV6-1	NA	NA	CASSDLRTKPQHF	TGTGCCAGCAGTGATTTACGGACAAAGCCCCAGCATTTT
TRBJ2-7	TRBV6-5	TRBD2	NA	CASSGRLAGGSEQYF	TGTGCCAGCAGTGGCCGACTAGCGGGGGGAAGCGAGCAGTACTTC
TRBJ1-2	TRBV15	NA	NA	CATSRDLGRNYYGYTF	TGTGCCACCAGCAGAGATCTAGGACGGAACTACTATGGCTACACCTTC
TRBJ1-1	TRBV9	NA	NA	CASSVVGQGPAEAFF	TGTGCCAGCAGCGTAGTAGGGCAGGGGCCAGCTGAAGCTTTCTTT
TRBJ2-7	TRBV19	NA	once	CASRATAGSSSYEQYF	TGTGCCAGTAGAGCTACTGCGGGGTCTAGCTCCTACGAGCAGTACTTC
TRBJ2-1	TRBV7-6	NA	NA	CASRGHYNEQFF	TGTGCCAGCAGAGGACACTACAATGAGCAGTTCTTC
TRBJ1-3	TRBV2	TRBD1	few	CASSRGPDGNTIYF	TGTGCCAGCAGTAGGGGGCCCGACGGCAACACCATATATTTT
TRBJ2-3	TRBV6-5	NA	NA	CASRKTGTDTQYF	TGTGCCAGCAGAAAAACAGGGACAGATACGCAGTATTTT
TRBJ1-1	TRBV7-3	NA	NA	CASSTQTNTEAFF	TGTGCCAGCAGCACCCAGACGAACACTGAAGCTTTCTTT
TRBJ2-2	TRBV28	NA	NA	CASSPPGQNTGELFF	TGTGCCAGCAGTCCTCCGGGACAGAACACCGGGGAGCTGTTTTTT
TRBJ1-6	TRBV19	TRBD1	NA	CASSIVPTGHVSPLHF	TGTGCCAGTAGTATCGTCCCGACAGGGCATGTATCACCCCTCCACTTT
TRBJ2-2	TRBV19	NA	NA	CASRQLVNTGELFF	TGTGCCAGTAGACAGTTGGTGAACACCGGGGAGCTGTTTTTT
TRBJ1-6	TRBV6-7	TRBD1	NA	CASSYPGDRVRYKNSPLHF	TGTGCCAGCAGTTACCCTGGGGACAGGGTAAGGTATAAGAATTCACCCCTCCACTTT
TRBJ1-3	TRBV4-3	TRBD1	NA	CASSQEGQAVSGNTIYF	TGCGCCAGCAGCCAAGAAGGACAGGCTGTCTCTGGAAACACCATATATTTT
TRBJ1-3	TRBV5-1	NA	NA	CASSFQGTNSGNTIYF	TGCGCCAGCAGCTTTCAGGGGACGAACTCTGGAAACACCATATATTTT
TRBJ2-3	TRBV6-6	NA	NA	CASSYARALADTQYF	TGTGCCAGCAGTTACGCCCGGGCTCTGGCGGATACGCAGTATTTT
TRBJ1-2	TRBV6-6	NA	NA	CASSYSMGDGGYTF	TGTGCCAGCAGTTACTCGATGGGGGACGGGGGCTACACCTTC
TRBJ2-3	TRBV5-4	TRBD2	NA	CASSPRTSGVTDTQYF	TGTGCCAGCAGCCCGCGGACTAGCGGGGTTACAGATACGCAGTATTTT
TRBJ1-6	TRBV19	NA	NA	CASSIQGVKGSPLHF	TGTGCCAGTAGTATTCAAGGGGTGAAAGGTTCACCCCTCCACTTT
TRBJ2-3	TRBV9	TRBD1	NA	CASTMTGWADTQYF	TGTGCCAGCACGATGACAGGGTGGGCAGATACGCAGTATTTT
TRBJ2-5	TRBV4-2	NA	once	CASSSRQAETQYF	TGTGCCAGCAGCTCTCGACAGGCAGAGACCCAGTACTTC
TRBJ1-4	TRBV4-1	TRBD1	NA	CASSQTGTGKEKLFF	TGCGCCAGCAGCCAAACCGGGACAGGAAAAGAAAAACTGTTTTTT
TRBJ1-1	TRBV6-5	TRBD1	NA	CASRPTGWNTEAFF	TGTGCCAGCAGGCCGACAGGGTGGAACACTGAAGCTTTCTTT
TRBJ1-6	TRBV14	NA	NA	CASSQTAGPRGLNSPLHF	TGTGCCAGCAGCCAAACCGCAGGGCCCAGGGGTCTGAATTCACCCCTCCACTTT
TRBJ1-1	TRBV19	TRBD1	NA	CASSREGARTEAFF	TGTGCCAGTAGTAGAGAGGGGGCGAGGACTGAAGCTTTCTTT
TRBJ2-3	TRBV6-1	NA	once	CASRPGATDTQYF	TGTGCCAGCCGCCCGGGAGCAACAGATACGCAGTATTTT
TRBJ1-3	TRBV27	NA	NA	CATRRAAGNTIYF	TGTGCCACCAGGCGGGCAGCGGGAAATACCATATATTTT
TRBJ2-7	TRBV7-9	TRBD1	NA	CASSLSGQGKKYEQYF	TGTGCCAGCAGCTTATCGGGACAGGGTAAAAAATACGAGCAGTACTTC
TRBJ2-2	TRBV2	NA	NA	CASKGWTTGELFF	TGTGCCAGCAAGGGGTGGACCACCGGGGAGCTGTTTTTT
TRBJ2-7	TRBV2	NA	NA	CASSERAGEQYF	TGTGCCAGCAGTGAGAGGGCGGGGGAGCAGTACTTC
TRBJ1-1	TRBV11-2	TRBD1	NA	CASSPTTGGVVSTEAFF	TGTGCCAGCAGCCCAACGACAGGGGGCGTCGTGAGCACTGAAGCTTTCTTT
TRBJ2-1	TRBV7-2	TRBD2	NA	CASSLATGLAWNEQFF	TGTGCCAGCAGCTTAGCAACGGGACTAGCTTGGAATGAGCAGTTCTTC
TRBJ2-7	TRBV6-6	NA	NA	CASSSGRGLPYEQYF	TGTGCCAGCAGTTCCGGACGGGGACTCCCCTACGAGCAGTACTTC
TRBJ1-1	TRBV5-1	NA	NA	CASSLGEGWTKTSFF	TGCGCCAGCAGCTTGGGGGAGGGATGGACAAAAACTTCTTTCTTT